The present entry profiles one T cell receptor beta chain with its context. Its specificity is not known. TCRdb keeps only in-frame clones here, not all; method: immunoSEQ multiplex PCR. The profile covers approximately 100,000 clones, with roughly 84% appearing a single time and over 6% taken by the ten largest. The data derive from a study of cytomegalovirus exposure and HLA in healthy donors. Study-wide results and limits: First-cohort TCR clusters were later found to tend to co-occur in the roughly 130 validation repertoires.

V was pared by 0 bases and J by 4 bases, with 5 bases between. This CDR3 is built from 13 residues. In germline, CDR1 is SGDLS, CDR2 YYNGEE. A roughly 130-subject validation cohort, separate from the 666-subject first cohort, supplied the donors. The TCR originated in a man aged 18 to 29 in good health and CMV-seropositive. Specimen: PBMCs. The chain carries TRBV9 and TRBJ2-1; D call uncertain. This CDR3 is CASSVASYNEQFF. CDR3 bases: TGTGCCAGCAGCGTAGCCAGTTACAATGAGCAGTTCTTC.